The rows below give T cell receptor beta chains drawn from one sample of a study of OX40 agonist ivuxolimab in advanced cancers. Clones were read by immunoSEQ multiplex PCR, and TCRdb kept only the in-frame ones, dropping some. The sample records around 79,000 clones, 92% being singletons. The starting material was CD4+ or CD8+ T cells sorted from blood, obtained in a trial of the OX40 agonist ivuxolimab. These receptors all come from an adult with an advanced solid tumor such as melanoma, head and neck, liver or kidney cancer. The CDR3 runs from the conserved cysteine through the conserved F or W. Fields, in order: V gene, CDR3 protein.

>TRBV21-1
CASSTSGSRATGELFF
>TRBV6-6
CASSDGTSGGNEQFF
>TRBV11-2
CASSLSGTIYEQYF
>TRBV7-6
CASSWGALDYEQYF
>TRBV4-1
CASRDGTGGGGYGYTF
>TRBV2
CARQGTAGEAFF
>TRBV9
CASSLRDEQFF
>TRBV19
CASSIQGSGYGYTF
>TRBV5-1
CASSLVHRALHGYTF
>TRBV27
CASSVGGAEGEQYF
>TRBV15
CATSGLTQAYGYTF
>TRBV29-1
CSVEALAGDYGYTF
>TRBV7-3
CASIGDKKKNIQYF
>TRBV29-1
CSVVSGSYEQYF
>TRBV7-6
CASSLMDTQYF
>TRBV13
CASRVSGGITDTQYF
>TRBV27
CASSFVGGYGYTF
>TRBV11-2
CASSLGGYNEQFF
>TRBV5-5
CASSLASLGAGGYGYTF
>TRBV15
CATSRPTGDEKLFF
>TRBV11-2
CASSFATFNDKQFF
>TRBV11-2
CASSSPFFQLTGELFF
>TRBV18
CASSLPYEQYF
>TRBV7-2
CASSLDGGGGQPQHF
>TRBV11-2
CASSLGVSYEQYF
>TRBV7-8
CASSLGGAADTEAFF
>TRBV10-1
CASSSPHADTQYF
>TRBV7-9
CASSLVGGTDTQYF
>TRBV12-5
CASGFIRELFF
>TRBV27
CASSLLGASEAFF
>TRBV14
CASSQGDGYTF
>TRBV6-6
CASSNREISYEQYF
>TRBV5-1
CASSLARGDGYTF
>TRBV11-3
CASSLERGGFHEQFF
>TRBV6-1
CASSAGGQETQYF
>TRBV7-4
CASSFVFSGASYEQYF
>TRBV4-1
CASSQENDRGYGYTF